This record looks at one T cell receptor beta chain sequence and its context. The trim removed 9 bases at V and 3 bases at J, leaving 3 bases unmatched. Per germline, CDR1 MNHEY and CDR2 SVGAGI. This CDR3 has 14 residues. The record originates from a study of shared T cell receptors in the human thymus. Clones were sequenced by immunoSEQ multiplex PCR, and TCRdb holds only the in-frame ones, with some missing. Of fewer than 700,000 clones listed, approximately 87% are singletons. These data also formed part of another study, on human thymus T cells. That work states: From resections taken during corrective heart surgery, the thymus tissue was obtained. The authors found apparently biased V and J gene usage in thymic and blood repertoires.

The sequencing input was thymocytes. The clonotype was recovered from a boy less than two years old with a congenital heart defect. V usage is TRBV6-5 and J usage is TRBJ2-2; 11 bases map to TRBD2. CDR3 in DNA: TGTGCCAGACCACTAGCGGGAGACACCGGGGAGCTGTTTTTT. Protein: CARPLAGDTGELFF.